This TCR beta chain was documented in a study of T-cell memory formation after mild COVID-19. Background on the study: Across donors, TCR clusters were largely donor specific.

Deletions cut 5 bases from V and 0 bases from J, with 17 bases between. CDR1 and CDR2 (germline): SGHDT, YYEEEE. The CDR3 has 16 amino acids. Broader study findings: CD8+ contracting clones occupied EMRA, while CD4+ ones occupied mainly CM and EM.

This clonotype came up a few times. What it binds is not known. Barcoded TCR alpha and TCR beta cDNA libraries with UMIs came from 5'RACE using constant-segment primers. TCRdb used MiXCR to reprocess the 5' RACE reads, holding one entry per CDR3 protein. The sample lists around 150,000 distinct CDR3 sequences, roughly 15% seen once, with roughly 13% in the top ten. The sequenced material came from PBMCs or a T cell subset sorted from them (not recorded which). This clonotype was sampled from an adult woman who had mild COVID-19 (a few samples of this study predate the infection). Cell type and time point are not known. V usage is TRBV5-6 and J usage is TRBJ1-2; TRBD1 is a possible D gene (6 bases). CDR3 residues: CASRKLQGIANYGYTF. The CDR3 coding sequence is TGTGCCAGCAGAAAGCTACAGGGAATAGCTAACTATGGCTACACCTTC.